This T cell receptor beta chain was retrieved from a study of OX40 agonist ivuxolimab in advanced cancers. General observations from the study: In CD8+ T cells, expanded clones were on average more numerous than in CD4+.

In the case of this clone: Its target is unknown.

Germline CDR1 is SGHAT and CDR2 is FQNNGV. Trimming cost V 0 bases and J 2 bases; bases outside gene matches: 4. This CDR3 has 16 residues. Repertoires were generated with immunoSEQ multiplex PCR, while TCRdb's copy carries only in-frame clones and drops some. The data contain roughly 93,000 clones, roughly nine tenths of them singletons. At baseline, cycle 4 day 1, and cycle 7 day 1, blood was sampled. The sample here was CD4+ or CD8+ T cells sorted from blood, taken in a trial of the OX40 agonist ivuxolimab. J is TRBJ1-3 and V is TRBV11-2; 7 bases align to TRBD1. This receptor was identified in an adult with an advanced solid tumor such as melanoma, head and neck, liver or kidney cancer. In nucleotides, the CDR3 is TGTGCCAGCAGCTTAGAAGGGACAGCCACTGGAAACACCATATATTTT. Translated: CASSLEGTATGNTIYF.